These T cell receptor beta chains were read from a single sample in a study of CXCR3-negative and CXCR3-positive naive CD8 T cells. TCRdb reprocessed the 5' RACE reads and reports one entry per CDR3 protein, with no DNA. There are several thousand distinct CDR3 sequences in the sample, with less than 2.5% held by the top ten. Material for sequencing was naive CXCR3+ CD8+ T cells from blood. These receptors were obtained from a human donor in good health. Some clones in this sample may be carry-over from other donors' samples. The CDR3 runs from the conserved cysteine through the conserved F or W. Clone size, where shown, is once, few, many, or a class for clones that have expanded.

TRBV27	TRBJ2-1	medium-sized	CASSPRGVPNNEQFF
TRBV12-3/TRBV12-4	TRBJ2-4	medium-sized	CASSRTGTDSSKNIQYF
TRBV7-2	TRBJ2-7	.	CASSFWPPYEQYF
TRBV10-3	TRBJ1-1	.	CAISESGHEAFF
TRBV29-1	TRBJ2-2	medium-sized	CSVAFGGASNTGELFF
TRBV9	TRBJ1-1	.	CASSEPPGTEAFF
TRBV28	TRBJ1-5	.	CASSSRPMARGHQPQHF
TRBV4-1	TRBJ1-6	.	CASSHRQSSYNSPLHF
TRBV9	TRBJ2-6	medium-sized	CASRGLGSGANVLTF
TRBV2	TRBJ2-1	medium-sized	CASTLLAGGISAYNEQFF
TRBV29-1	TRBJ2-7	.	CSVEWDRDYEQYF
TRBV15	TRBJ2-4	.	CATSGPRGRDHGFQYF
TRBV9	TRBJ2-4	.	CASSVDRIQNIQYF
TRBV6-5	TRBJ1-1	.	CASTLGATGNTEAFF